The rows below give T cell receptor beta chains drawn from one sample of a study of OX40 agonist ivuxolimab in advanced cancers. This table comes from immunoSEQ multiplex PCR, and its TCRdb copy is limited to in-frame clones, with some not included. The data hold 13,000 to 15,000 clones, with 77% observed a single time. The sample consisted of CD4+ or CD8+ T cells sorted from blood, taken in a trial of the OX40 agonist ivuxolimab. These receptors were obtained from an adult with an advanced solid tumor such as melanoma, head and neck, liver or kidney cancer. Each CDR3 is given with its conserved first and last residue. The order of the fields is clone size, D gene, J gene, V gene, CDR3 DNA, CDR3 protein. A D gene is named only where the DNA matches it firmly. Rows may omit the clone size; those that give it use once, few, many or a size class.

>few|-|TRBJ2-1|TRBV9
TGTGCCAGCAGCGTAGGAGGATATGACGACAATGAGCAGTTCTTC
CASSVGGYDDNEQFF
>-|TRBD2|TRBJ2-1|TRBV27
TGTGCCAGCAGTACGACTAGCGGGAGTTACAATGAGCAGTTCTTC
CASSTTSGSYNEQFF
>-|TRBD2|TRBJ2-3|TRBV11-2
TGTGCCAGCAGCTTAGATACGTTTAGCGGGAGTACAGATACGCAGTATTTT
CASSLDTFSGSTDTQYF
>-|TRBD2|TRBJ2-5|TRBV7-9
TGTGCCAGCAGCCCCTGGACTAGAAAAGAGACCCAGTACTTC
CASSPWTRKETQYF
>-|-|TRBJ2-3|TRBV6-1
TGTGCCAGCAGGGGGGGAGATACGCAGTATTTT
CASRGGDTQYF
>-|-|TRBJ1-1|TRBV23-1
TGCGCCAGCAGTCGGGGGAGCCTGAACACTGAAGCTTTCTTT
CASSRGSLNTEAFF
>-|-|TRBJ2-1|TRBV25-1
TGTGCCAGCAGTGAAATTAAAGGTATAGAGCAGTTCTTC
CASSEIKGIEQFF
>medium-sized|TRBD2|TRBJ2-7|TRBV7-3
TGTGCCAGCAGCGCCGGGACTAGCGGGGGTTTATTACACTTC
CASSAGTSGGLLHF
>-|-|TRBJ1-1|TRBV5-8
TGTGCCAGCAGCTCTCTCTTGACTGAAGCTTTCTTT
CASSSLLTEAFF
>-|-|TRBJ2-1|TRBV19
TGTGCCAGTACGGACTCCTACAATGAGCAGTTCTTC
CASTDSYNEQFF
>-|-|TRBJ2-3|TRBV7-9
TGTGCCAGCAGCTCGGACAGCCAGCTTAGTAGCACAGATACGCAGTATTTT
CASSSDSQLSSTDTQYF
>few|-|TRBJ2-7|TRBV10-2
TGCGCCAGCAGACACGCAGGGGATGACTACGAGCAGTACTTC
CASRHAGDDYEQYF
>-|TRBD2|TRBJ2-3|TRBV10-3
TGTGCCATCAGCTTAGCGGGAGCAAGAGATACGCAGTATTTT
CAISLAGARDTQYF
>medium-sized|TRBD2|TRBJ2-3|TRBV7-9
TGTGCCAGCAGCTTAGTCCTAGCGGGAGGAACAGATACGCAGTATTTT
CASSLVLAGGTDTQYF
>-|-|TRBJ2-3|TRBV30
TGTGCCTCCAGGGACCTGACAGATACGCAGTATTTT
CASRDLTDTQYF
>-|-|TRBJ2-7|TRBV6-6
TGTGCCAGCAGTTACGGCGGCCCGAGCTCCTACGAGCAGTACTTC
CASSYGGPSSYEQYF
>-|-|TRBJ2-5|TRBV10-3
TGTGCCATCAGTGAGGCCCAAGAGACCCAGTACTTC
CAISEAQETQYF
>-|TRBD2|TRBJ2-6|TRBV11-1
TGTGCCAGCAGCTTATTGGCTAGCGGGATTGGTGGGGCCAACGTCCTGACTTTC
CASSLLASGIGGANVLTF
>-|-|TRBJ1-1|TRBV4-1
TGCGCCAGCAGCCAAGCAGGGGTGAACACTGAAGCTTTCTTT
CASSQAGVNTEAFF
>-|TRBD1|TRBJ1-5|TRBV29-1
TGCAGCGTTGTCCTAGGGGGCGGTCAGCCCCAGCATTTT
CSVVLGGGQPQHF
>-|TRBD2|TRBJ2-3|TRBV7-6
TGTGCCAGCAGTATGCTGAGCGGGAGTACTACAGATACGCAGTATTTT
CASSMLSGSTTDTQYF
>large|-|TRBJ2-1|TRBV2
TGTGCCAGCAGTTCCGGGGTGAACTCCTACAATGAGCAGTTCTTC
CASSSGVNSYNEQFF
>-|TRBD1|TRBJ2-7|TRBV13
TGTGCCAGCAACGACAGGGCAACCTACGAGCAGTACTTC
CASNDRATYEQYF
>few|-|TRBJ2-4|TRBV4-1
TGCGCCAGCAGCCAAGATCCCCATTTTAAAAACATTCAGTACTTC
CASSQDPHFKNIQYF
>large|TRBD1|TRBJ2-5|TRBV11-3
TGTGCCAGCAGCTTATTGGGACAGCAAGAGACCCAGTACTTC
CASSLLGQQETQYF
>-|-|TRBJ2-3|TRBV7-8
TGTGCCAGCAGCTTAGGGGTAGCGACGACGGACACAGATACGCAGTATTTT
CASSLGVATTDTDTQYF
>-|-|TRBJ2-1|TRBV10-2
TGCGCCAGCAGGGACTTTCAAATCTACAATGAGCAGTTCTTC
CASRDFQIYNEQFF
>once|TRBD1|TRBJ2-7|TRBV5-6
TGTGCCAGCAGCTTGGCGCAGGGGGTAAGCTACGAGCAGTACTTC
CASSLAQGVSYEQYF
>-|-|TRBJ1-4|TRBV5-1
TGCGCCAGCAGCTACCTCGGGCCAGAAAATGAAAAACTGTTTTTT
CASSYLGPENEKLFF
>few|-|TRBJ1-4|TRBV4-1
TGCGCCAGCAGCCAAGATTTAGCGTTATCTGAAAAACTGTTTTTT
CASSQDLALSEKLFF
>-|-|TRBJ2-7|TRBV6-1
TGTGCCAGCAGTGAACTGTACGGGGACGAGCAGTACTTC
CASSELYGDEQYF
>-|-|TRBJ1-2|TRBV7-9
TGTGCCAGCAGCTCCGGAGAGGGGGGGAAGTATGGCTACACCTTC
CASSSGEGGKYGYTF
>few|-|TRBJ2-4|TRBV5-6
TGTGCCAGCAGCTCCCAGGGGTCCGAAAACATTCAGTACTTC
CASSSQGSENIQYF